Ten or more counts support the clone carrying this T cell receptor beta chain. The antigen is not known. TCRdb analysed the PCR reads with MiXCR anew, one entry per CDR3 protein. The table records hundreds of thousands of distinct CDR3 sequences, about 25% of them present only once. This entry is derived from a study of molecular identifiers for immune sequencing clone quantification. Whole-study context: Four of five splits of RNA from roughly 18,000 or 92,000 naive CD8 cells were sequenced in replicates. Study-wide points: Clones exceeding 20 RNA copies carried over 98% of effector molecules but under 1% of naive-cell molecules.

Sorted naive CD8 T cells, roughly 19,000 to 1,100,000, were sequenced from 10%, 30% or 50% RNA. V lost 0 bases to trimming and J lost 5 bases, with 13 bases between them. Germline values: CDR1 LGHDT, CDR2 YNNKEL (reference sequence). CDR3 length: 15 amino acids. Sequencing was carried out using naive CD8+ T cells from blood, with Jurkat cell RNA spiked in. The subset was: FACS-sorted CD8+CD4-CCR7+CD45RA+ naive T cells. This chain connects TRBV3-1 to TRBJ1-1; a possible D gene is TRBD1 (5 bases). The receptor was isolated from a human donor in good health. Some libraries in this study had Jurkat cell RNA spiked in. This chain's CDR3 is CASSQDRWGYTEAFF. The CDR3 coding sequence is TGTGCCAGCAGCCAAGACCGGTGGGGGTATACTGAAGCTTTCTTT.